This TCR beta chain was documented in a study of blood T cell repertoires in COVID-19. About the study: The samples span acute and convalescent COVID-19 from the United States, Italy and Spain. PBMCs, B-cell-depleted T cells, or T cells were the source of the cDNA or gDNA that made up the material.

Authors' processing steps: Reference gene primer amplification in the assay estimated nucleated cell counts. Profiling relied on immunoSEQ multiplex PCR, and the TCRdb table lists in-frame clones only, not all of them. The D gene and trimming were derived from the DNA, and the V and J assignments and clone size from that table. The repertoire holds some 100,000 clones, with about 80% as singletons. This CDR3 spans 13 amino acids. V lost 4 bases to trimming and J lost 5 bases, with 11 bases between them. Germline CDR1 and CDR2: SQVTM and ANQGSEA. Input material: peripheral blood. This clonotype was obtained from a man in his 70s with acute or convalescent COVID-19. V gene TRBV29-1 combines with J gene TRBJ2-2; possibly TRBD2 for D (6 bases). The CDR3 here is CSVGGGPTGELFF. CDR3 coding DNA: TGCAGCGTTGGTGGAGGGCCTACCGGGGAGCTGTTTTTT.